A single sample is the source of the 26 T cell receptor beta chains below, sequenced in a study of PD-1 blockade in mismatch repair-deficient tumors. Produced via immunoSEQ multiplex PCR; TCRdb's table is partial and in-frame only. The table shows 120,000 or so clones, with about 88% occurring only once. The source was peripheral blood, collected 44 weeks after starting pembrolizumab. Source of these receptors: an adult with mismatch repair-deficient cancer.

The chain recombines TRBV6-4 with TRBJ2-2; 10 nucleotides line up with TRBD2. V was pared by 0 bases and J by 4 bases, with 5 bases of the junction left unmatched. The CDR3 runs to 17 residues. The germline CDR1 and CDR2 sequences are MRHNA and SNTAGT. CDR3 nucleotides: TGTGCCAGCAGTGACTCAGCGGGAGGGCCGGGCACCGGGGAGCTGTTTTTT. Encoded protein: CASSDSAGGPGTGELFF.

The chain links TRBV21-1 to TRBJ2-5; TRBD2, as called in the table, went unchecked against the DNA. TRBV21-1 is classified as a pseudogene. The CDR3 is 18 amino acids. CDR3 coding DNA: TGTGCCAGCAGCAAAGACAGTTTGCTTCGGGGGAGGGGGGAGACCCAGTACTTC. Protein sequence: CASSKDSLLRGRGETQYF.

This rearrangement joins TRBV28 to TRBJ2-7; 7 bases agree with TRBD2. Trimming took 5 bases from V and 6 from J; bases not matched to a gene: 19. Germline V gives CDR1 MDHEN, CDR2 SYDVKM. CDR3 size: 17 residues. The chain's CDR3 is CASSAVDLAVLSGEQYF. The CDR3 nucleotides read TGTGCCAGCAGTGCAGTAGATCTAGCGGTACTCTCAGGCGAGCAGTACTTC. Full variable domain (outside the CDR3, taken from reference TRBV28 and TRBJ2-7): DVKVTQSSRYLVKRTGEKVFLECVQDMDHENMFWYRQDPGLGLRLIYFSYDVKMKEKGDIPEGYSVSREKKERFSLILESASTNQTSMYLCASSAVDLAVLSGEQYFGPGTRLTVT.

V is TRBV5-1 and J is TRBJ1-4; maybe TRBD1 (6 bases). Trimming took off 0 bases at V and 7 bases at J, with 13 bases between the two ends. The CDR3 is made up of 15 amino acids. Germline V gene data show CDR1 as SGHRS and CDR2 as YFSETQ. CDR3 DNA sequence: TGCGCCAGCAGCTTGGATACAGGGTCGGGTGAAAAACTGTTTTTT. This gives the protein CASSLDTGSGEKLFF.

The rearrangement joins TRBV6-5 to TRBJ2-1, with 9 bases matching TRBD2. Looked up from germline, CDR1 is MNHEY and CDR2 is SVGAGI. The V gene end was trimmed by 4 bases and the J gene end by 8 bases; junction bases not matched to a gene: 9. The CDR3 length is 15 residues. CDR3: CASSSVAGGPYEQFF. As DNA, the CDR3 is TGTGCCAGCAGTTCGGTGGCGGGAGGGCCCTATGAGCAGTTCTTC.

The DNA of the CDR3 is TGCAGCGTTGAAGATGGAAAGGGGACCTACGAGCAGTACTTC. This gives the protein CSVEDGKGTYEQYF. The chain employs TRBV29-1 and TRBJ2-7; TRBD1 is a possible D gene (5 bases). The CDR3 extends over 14 amino acids. Germline assignment: CDR1 SQVTM and CDR2 ANQGSEA. The ends were cut back, 0 bases at V and 2 bases at J, with 11 bases in the middle.

J is TRBJ2-1 and V is TRBV4-3; 10 nucleotides align to TRBD2. V lost 0 bases and J lost 5; bases outside the gene matches: 7. This CDR3 has 17 amino acids. Germline assignment: CDR1 LGHNA and CDR2 YSLEER. The DNA of the CDR3 is TGCGCCAGCAGCCAAGATTGGGCTAGCGGGGGAAACAATGAGCAGTTCTTC. Translated, it gives CASSQDWASGGNNEQFF.

CDR3 bases: TGTGCCAGCAGCTCAGGGACAGGTTTTGGCTACACCTTC. Translation gives CASSSGTGFGYTF. The chain combines TRBV5-6 with TRBJ1-2; 8 bases align to TRBD1. The CDR3 consists of 13 residues. Germline V gene sequence: CDR1 SGHDT, CDR2 YYEEEE. The ends lost 3 bases at V and 7 bases at J; junction bases unmatched: 5.

For the CDR3, the DNA is TGTGCTAGTGGTTTGGGTCACCGGACGGCTAACTATGGCTACACCTTC. Its protein is CASGLGHRTANYGYTF. V gene TRBV12-5 combines with J gene TRBJ1-2; D is unclear. Germline V gives CDR1 LGHNT, CDR2 FRNRAP. This CDR3 is built from 16 residues. V was shortened by 1 base and J by 0 bases, with 12 bases between the two germline ends.

The V call is TRBV29-1, the J call TRBJ2-5; TRBD1 agrees at 8 bases. The CDR3 consists of 14 residues. Germline CDR1 SQVTM, CDR2 ANQGSEA. J was trimmed by 5 bases and V by 6 bases; bases with no gene match: 11. CDR3 in amino acids: CSVGVRQGRETQYF. In DNA form, the CDR3 reads TGCAGCGTCGGCGTAAGACAGGGGCGGGAGACCCAGTACTTC.

The CDR3 nucleotides read TGTGCCAGCAGCCCAGCGGGAGTTGCCTACAATGAGCAGTTCTTC. Its protein is CASSPAGVAYNEQFF. The gene calls are TRBV27 and TRBJ2-1, with 8 positions matching TRBD2. Germline CDR1 and CDR2: MNHEY and SMNVEV (reference sequence). The trim removed 6 bases at V and 2 bases at J, leaving 6 bases unmatched. This CDR3 comprises 15 residues.

This CDR3 reads CASSLRPTTQETQYF. In DNA form, the CDR3 reads TGTGCCAGCAGTTTACGGCCGACTACCCAAGAGACCCAGTACTTC. J is TRBJ2-5 and V is TRBV27; possibly TRBD2 for D (5 bases). CDR1 is MNHEY, CDR2 SMNVEV, per germline (reference sequence). This CDR3 contains 15 residues. The V end lost 2 bases, the J end lost 1 base, and 11 bases lay between the germline ends.

The V call is TRBV4-1, the J call TRBJ2-4, with TRBD1 identical over 8 bases. The CDR3 has 17 amino acids. Germline V CDR1 and CDR2: MGHRA, YSYEKL. J was trimmed by 7 bases and V by 1 base; bases with no gene match: 12. CDR3: CASSQAVRGRGSNIQYF. DNA for the CDR3: TGCGCCAGCAGCCAAGCGGTCAGGGGGCGAGGCTCGAACATTCAGTACTTC.

A few counts support this clone. The chain uses TRBV7-2 and TRBJ1-5, with 9 bases identical to TRBD1. The CDR3 totals 13 residues. Germline CDR1 and CDR2: SGHTA and FQGNSA. Germline trimming cut 8 bases from V and 7 bases from J; bases unmatched to any gene: 6. CDR3 in amino acids: CASGRDRVQPQHF. As DNA, the CDR3 is TGTGCCAGCGGCCGGGACAGGGTCCAGCCCCAGCATTTT.

The chain links TRBV11-3 to TRBJ2-5, with 8 bases that match TRBD2. Germline-derived CDR1 and CDR2 are SGHNT and YENEEA. Unmatched junction bases numbered 10, after V lost 6 bases and J lost 1 base. The CDR3 loop spans 16 amino acids. The CDR3 protein is CASSRREGGTQETQYF. For the CDR3, the DNA is TGTGCCAGCAGTAGACGGGAGGGGGGGACCCAAGAGACCCAGTACTTC.

The V call is TRBV6-1, the J call TRBJ2-5, with no clear D. The CDR3 covers 14 residues. V shed 2 bases and J shed 5 bases, with 12 bases lying between them. Germline V CDR1 and CDR2: MNHNS, SASEGT. The CDR3 spells CASSEILRWETQYF. CDR3 in DNA: TGTGCCAGCAGTGAAATACTCCGGTGGGAGACCCAGTACTTC.

This clone came up a few times. V usage is TRBV4-2 and J usage is TRBJ2-7, with 10 bases that match TRBD2. Losses at the gene ends were 1 base for V and 12 bases for J; bases not matched to a gene: 12. Germline lookup yields CDR1 LGHNA and CDR2 YNFKEQ. The CDR3 sequence is 15 residues long. For the CDR3, the DNA is TGTGCCAGCAGCCAAGGGCTGGGACTAGCGCGAGCTTTGTACTTC. This gives the protein CASSQGLGLARALYF.

V usage is TRBV30 and J usage is TRBJ1-1; weak D call: TRBD1 (5 bases). The germline gives CDR1 GTSNPN, CDR2 SVGIG (reference sequence). The CDR3 contains 13 residues. Trimming pared 0 bases from V and 4 bases from J, leaving 9 bases between. The CDR3 loop reads CAWSVHRSTEAFF. The CDR3 nucleotides are TGTGCCTGGAGTGTACACAGGTCCACTGAAGCTTTCTTT.

This clone was seen more than once but under ten times. The chain recombines TRBV29-1 with TRBJ1-2; D gene unclear. This CDR3 has 13 amino acids. Germline V CDR1 and CDR2: SQVTM, ANQGSEA. Trimming took off 0 bases at V and 4 bases at J, with 9 bases between the two ends. The CDR3 region is CSVEEEGLYGYTF. Written as DNA, the CDR3 is TGCAGCGTTGAAGAGGAAGGGCTCTATGGCTACACCTTC.

V and J are TRBV6-1 and TRBJ2-6; the D is unclear. The germline CDR1 and CDR2 sequences are MNHNS and SASEGT. CDR3 length equals 16 residues. V was clipped by 4 bases and J by 0 bases, with 10 bases between them. CDR3 nucleotide sequence: TGTGCCAGCAGTGCCCAGTGGGACTCTGGGGCCAACGTCCTGACTTTC. Translated, it gives CASSAQWDSGANVLTF.

The rearrangement links TRBV19 to TRBJ1-5, with D unclear. Germline CDR1 LNHDA, CDR2 SQIVND (reference sequence). CDR3 length: 15 residues. Trimming removed 0 bases from V and 3 bases from J, with 9 bases in between. The CDR3 protein is CASSIDYRDNQPQHF. The DNA for the CDR3 is TGTGCCAGTAGTATAGATTATCGGGACAATCAGCCCCAGCATTTT.

This sequence joins TRBV5-1 and TRBJ2-6; no reliable D call. Between the trimmed V and J ends, which lost 0 bases and 0 bases, there was a span of 7 bases. Germline V gene sequence: CDR1 SGHRS, CDR2 YFSETQ. The CDR3 runs to 16 residues. CDR3 DNA: TGCGCCAGCAGCTTGGGGTTTAACTCTGGGGCCAACGTCCTGACTTTC. Protein sequence: CASSLGFNSGANVLTF. Complete variable domain (other parts from reference TRBV5-1 and TRBJ2-6): KAGVTQTPRYLIKTRGQQVTLSCSPISGHRSVSWYQQTPGQGLQFLFEYFSETQRNKGNFPGRFSGRQFSNSRSEMNVSTLELGDSALYLCASSLGFNSGANVLTFGAGSRLTVL.

The rearrangement joins TRBV10-3 to TRBJ2-3, with D unclear. The CDR3 runs 15 residues. Trimming shortened V by 2 bases and J by 0 bases, and 9 bases separated the two germline ends. Germline loops: CDR1 ENHRY, CDR2 SYGVKD. The CDR3, as DNA: TGTGCCATCAGTGAGGGCAAGCTAAGCACAGATACGCAGTATTTT. It codes for CAISEGKLSTDTQYF.

The gene calls are TRBV7-9 and TRBJ2-7; 8 positions agree with TRBD1. Germline V lookup: CDR1 SEHNR, CDR2 FQNEAQ (reference sequence). The V and J ends lost 3 bases and 2 bases, in that order; junction bases with no gene match: 6. The CDR3 runs to 15 residues. CDR3 protein: CASSFPGQETYEQYF. The CDR3 DNA follows: TGTGCCAGCAGCTTCCCGGGACAGGAGACCTACGAGCAGTACTTC.

This chain connects TRBV4-2 to TRBJ2-3, with a weak D call TRBD2 (6 bases). V dropped 4 bases and J dropped 6 bases, with 17 bases sitting between them. Per the germline V gene, CDR1 is LGHNA and CDR2 is YNFKEQ. The CDR3 loop spans 15 amino acids. CDR3 DNA sequence: TGTGCCAGCAGCCCCACAGCGGGTGGGGGGGATACGCAGTATTTT. This sequence encodes CASSPTAGGGDTQYF.

The J gene is TRBJ2-7, the V gene TRBV2; TRBD1 aligns across 7 bases. Trimming cost V 3 bases and J 6 bases; bases outside gene matches: 5. The CDR3 covers 13 residues. The germline gives CDR1 SNHLY, CDR2 FYNNEI. CDR3 sequence: CASSDEGASEQYF. CDR3 coding DNA: TGTGCCAGCAGTGATGAGGGGGCTTCCGAGCAGTACTTC.